This T cell receptor beta chain was identified in a study of T cell changes during pregnancy in multiple sclerosis. Only in-frame clones appear in the TCRdb table, and some are missing; sequencing was by immunoSEQ multiplex PCR. The table lists tens of thousands of clones, 85% to 95% of them singletons. CDR1 and CDR2 (germline): SGDLS, YYNGEE. The CDR3 runs 19 residues. The V segment lost 4 bases and the J segment 1 base; nucleotides outside the gene matches: 18. The material sequenced was peripheral blood, taken in the second trimester of pregnancy. V and J are TRBV9 and TRBJ1-1; 8 bases line up with TRBD1. The TCR comes from a female donor in good health, enrolled as a control in a pregnancy study. In DNA form, the CDR3 reads TGTGCCAGCAGCAAGATCCTCATATCCGGGACAGGAGAGAACACTGAAGCTTTCTTT. This translates into CASSKILISGTGENTEAFF.